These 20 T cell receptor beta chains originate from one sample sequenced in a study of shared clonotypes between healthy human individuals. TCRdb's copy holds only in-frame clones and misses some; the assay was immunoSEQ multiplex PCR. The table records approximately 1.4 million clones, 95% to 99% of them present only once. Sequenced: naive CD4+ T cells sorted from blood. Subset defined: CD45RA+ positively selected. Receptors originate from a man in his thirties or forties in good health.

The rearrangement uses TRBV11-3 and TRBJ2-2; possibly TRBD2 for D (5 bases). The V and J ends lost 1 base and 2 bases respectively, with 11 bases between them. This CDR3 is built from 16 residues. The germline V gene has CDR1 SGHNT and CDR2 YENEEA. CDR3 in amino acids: CASSLVLTGNTGELFF. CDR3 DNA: TGTGCCAGCAGCTTAGTGCTGACGGGAAACACCGGGGAGCTGTTTTTT.

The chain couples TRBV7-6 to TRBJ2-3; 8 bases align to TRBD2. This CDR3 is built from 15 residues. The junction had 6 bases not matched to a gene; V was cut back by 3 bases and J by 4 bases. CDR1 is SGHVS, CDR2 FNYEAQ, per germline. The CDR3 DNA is TGTGCCAGCAGCTTCAGCGGGAGTAGAGCAGATACGCAGTATTTT. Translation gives CASSFSGSRADTQYF.

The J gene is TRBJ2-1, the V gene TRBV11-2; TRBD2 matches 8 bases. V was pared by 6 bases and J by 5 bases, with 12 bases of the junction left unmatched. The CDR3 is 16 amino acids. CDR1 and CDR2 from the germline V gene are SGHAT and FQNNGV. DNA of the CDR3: TGTGCCAGCAGGCTGGGGGCGGGGGGACCCAACAATGAGCAGTTCTTC. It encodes CASRLGAGGPNNEQFF.

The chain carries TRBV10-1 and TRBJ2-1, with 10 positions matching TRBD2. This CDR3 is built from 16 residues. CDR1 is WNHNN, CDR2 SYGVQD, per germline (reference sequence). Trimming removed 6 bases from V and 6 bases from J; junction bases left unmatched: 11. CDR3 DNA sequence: TGCGCCAGCAGCGATACTGGACTAGCGGACCCCAATGAGCAGTTCTTC. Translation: CASSDTGLADPNEQFF.

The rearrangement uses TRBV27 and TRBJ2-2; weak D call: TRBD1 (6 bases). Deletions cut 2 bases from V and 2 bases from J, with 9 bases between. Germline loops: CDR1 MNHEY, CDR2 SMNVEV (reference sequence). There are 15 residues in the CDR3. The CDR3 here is CASSLADRNTGELFF. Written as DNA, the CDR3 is TGTGCCAGCAGTTTAGCGGACAGAAACACCGGGGAGCTGTTTTTT.

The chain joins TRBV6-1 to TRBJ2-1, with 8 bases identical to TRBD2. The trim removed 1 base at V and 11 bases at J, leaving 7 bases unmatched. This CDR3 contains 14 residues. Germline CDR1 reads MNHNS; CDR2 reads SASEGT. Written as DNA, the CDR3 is TGTGCCAGCAGTGAAGGTACTAGCGGTTACCAGCAGTTCTTC. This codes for CASSEGTSGYQQFF.

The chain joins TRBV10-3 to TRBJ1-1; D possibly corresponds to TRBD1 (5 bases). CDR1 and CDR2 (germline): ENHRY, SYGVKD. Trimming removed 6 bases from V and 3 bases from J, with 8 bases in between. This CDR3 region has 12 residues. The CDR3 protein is CAIRTADTEAFF. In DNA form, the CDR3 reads TGTGCCATCAGGACAGCGGACACTGAAGCTTTCTTT.

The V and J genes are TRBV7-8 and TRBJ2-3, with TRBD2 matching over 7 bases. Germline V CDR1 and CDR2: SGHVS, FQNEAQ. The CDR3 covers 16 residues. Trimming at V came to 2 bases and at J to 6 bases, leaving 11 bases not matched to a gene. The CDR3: CASSLPAGRAGDTQYF. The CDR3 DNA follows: TGTGCCAGCAGCTTACCCGCGGGGAGGGCGGGGGATACGCAGTATTTT.

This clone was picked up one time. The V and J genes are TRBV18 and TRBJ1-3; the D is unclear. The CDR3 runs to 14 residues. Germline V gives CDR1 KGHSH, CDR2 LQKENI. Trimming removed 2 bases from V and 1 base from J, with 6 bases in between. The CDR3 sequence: CASSPIPSGNTIYF. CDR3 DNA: TGTGCCAGCTCACCAATCCCTTCTGGAAACACCATATATTTT.

CDR3: CASSIWVGGGNQPQHF. DNA for the CDR3: TGTGCCAGTAGTATCTGGGTCGGAGGGGGGAATCAGCCCCAGCATTTT. This rearrangement joins TRBV19 to TRBJ1-5, with D perhaps TRBD1 (6 bases). Trimming removed 3 bases from V and 4 bases from J, with 16 bases in between. The CDR3 is 16 residues long. The germline CDR1 and CDR2 sequences are LNHDA and SQIVND (reference sequence).

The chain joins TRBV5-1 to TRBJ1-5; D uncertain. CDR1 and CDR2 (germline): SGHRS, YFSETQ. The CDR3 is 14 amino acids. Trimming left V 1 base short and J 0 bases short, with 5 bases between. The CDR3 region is CASSLMGSNQPQHF. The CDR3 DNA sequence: TGCGCCAGCAGCTTGATGGGTAGCAATCAGCCCCAGCATTTT. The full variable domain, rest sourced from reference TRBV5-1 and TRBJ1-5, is KAGVTQTPRYLIKTRGQQVTLSCSPISGHRSVSWYQQTPGQGLQFLFEYFSETQRNKGNFPGRFSGRQFSNSRSEMNVSTLELGDSALYLCASSLMGSNQPQHFGDGTRLSIL.

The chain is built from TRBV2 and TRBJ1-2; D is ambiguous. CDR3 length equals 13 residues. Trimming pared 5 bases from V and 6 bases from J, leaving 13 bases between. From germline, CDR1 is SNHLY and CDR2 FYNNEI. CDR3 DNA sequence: TGTGCCAGCAGTCGCAATAGTGGAAATGGCTACACCTTC. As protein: CASSRNSGNGYTF. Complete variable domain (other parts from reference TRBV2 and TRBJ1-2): EPEVTQTPSHQVTQMGQEVILRCVPISNHLYFYWYRQILGQKVEFLVSFYNNEISEKSEIFDDQFSVERPDGSNFTLKIRSTKLEDSAMYFCASSRNSGNGYTFGSGTRLTVV.

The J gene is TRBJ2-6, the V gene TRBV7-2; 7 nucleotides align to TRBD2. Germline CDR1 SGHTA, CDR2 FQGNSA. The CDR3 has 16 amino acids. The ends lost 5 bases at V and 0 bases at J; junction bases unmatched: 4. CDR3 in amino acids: CASSEGLLSGANVLTF. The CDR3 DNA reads TGTGCCAGCAGCGAGGGACTACTCTCTGGGGCCAACGTCCTGACTTTC. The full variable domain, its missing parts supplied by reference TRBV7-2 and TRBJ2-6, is GAGVSQSPSNKVTEKGKDVELRCDPISGHTALYWYRQSLGQGLEFLIYFQGNSAPDKSGLPSDRFSAERTGGSVSTLTIQRTQQEDSAVYLCASSEGLLSGANVLTFGAGSRLTVL.

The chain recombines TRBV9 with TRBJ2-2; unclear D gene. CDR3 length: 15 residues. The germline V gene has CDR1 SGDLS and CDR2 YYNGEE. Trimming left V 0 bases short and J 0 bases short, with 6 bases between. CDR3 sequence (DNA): TGTGCCAGCAGCGTAGAGACGGCGAACACCGGGGAGCTGTTTTTT. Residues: CASSVETANTGELFF.

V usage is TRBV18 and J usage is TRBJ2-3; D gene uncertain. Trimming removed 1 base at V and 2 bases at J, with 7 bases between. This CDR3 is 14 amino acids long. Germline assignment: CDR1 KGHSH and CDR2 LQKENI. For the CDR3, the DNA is TGTGCCAGCTCACCACAGATAGCCACAGATACGCAGTATTTT. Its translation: CASSPQIATDTQYF.

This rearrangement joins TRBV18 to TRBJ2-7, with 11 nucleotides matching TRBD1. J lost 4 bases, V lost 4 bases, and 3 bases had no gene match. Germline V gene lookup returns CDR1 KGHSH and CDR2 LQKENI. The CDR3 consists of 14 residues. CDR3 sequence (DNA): TGTGCCAGCTCACGGGGACAGGGGGTTTACGAGCAGTACTTC. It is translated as CASSRGQGVYEQYF.

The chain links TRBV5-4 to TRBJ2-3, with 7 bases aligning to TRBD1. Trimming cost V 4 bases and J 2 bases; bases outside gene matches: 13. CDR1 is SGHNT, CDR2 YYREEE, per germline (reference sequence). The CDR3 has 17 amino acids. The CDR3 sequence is CASSPGGGQAFTDTQYF. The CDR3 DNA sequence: TGTGCCAGCAGCCCCGGCGGCGGACAGGCTTTCACAGATACGCAGTATTTT.

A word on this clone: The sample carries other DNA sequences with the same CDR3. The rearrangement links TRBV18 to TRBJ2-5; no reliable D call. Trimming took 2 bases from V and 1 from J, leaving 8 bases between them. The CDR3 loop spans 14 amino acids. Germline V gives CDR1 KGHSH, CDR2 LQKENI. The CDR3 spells CASSPSIPQETQYF. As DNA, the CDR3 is TGTGCCAGCTCACCATCCATTCCCCAAGAGACCCAGTACTTC.

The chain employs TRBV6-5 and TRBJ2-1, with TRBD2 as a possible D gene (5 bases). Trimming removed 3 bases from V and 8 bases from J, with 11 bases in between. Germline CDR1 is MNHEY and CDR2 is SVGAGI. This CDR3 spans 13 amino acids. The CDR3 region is CASSYILAHEQFF. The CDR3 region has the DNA TGTGCCAGCAGTTATATTCTAGCCCATGAGCAGTTCTTC.

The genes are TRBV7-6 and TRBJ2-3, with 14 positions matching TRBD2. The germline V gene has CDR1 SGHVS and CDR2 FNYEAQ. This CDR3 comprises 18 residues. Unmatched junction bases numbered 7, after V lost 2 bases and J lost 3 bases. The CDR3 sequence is CASSLIPRLAGGTDTQYF. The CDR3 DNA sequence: TGTGCCAGCAGCTTAATACCCAGACTAGCGGGAGGGACAGATACGCAGTATTTT.